These T cell receptor beta chains were read from a single sample in a study of OX40 agonist ivuxolimab in advanced cancers. The repertoire was sequenced with immunoSEQ multiplex PCR; TCRdb's copy has only in-frame clones and lacks some. Of fewer than 65,000 clones in the sample, 75% to 90% were seen once. The sequenced sample was CD4+ or CD8+ T cells sorted from blood, obtained in a trial of the OX40 agonist ivuxolimab. These TCRs come from an adult with an advanced solid tumor such as melanoma, head and neck, liver or kidney cancer. CDR3s include the opening cysteine and the closing phenylalanine or tryptophan. Fields, in order: clone size, J gene, V gene, D gene, CDR3 protein, CDR3 DNA. The D gene is left open where the match is weak. Size values are once, few and many counts, or a class for expanded clones, and some rows have none.

-,TRBJ2-1,TRBV7-9,-,CASSPSYNEQFF,TGTGCCAGCAGCCCATCCTACAATGAGCAGTTCTTC
-,TRBJ2-7,TRBV10-1,-,CASSEGGSYEQYF,TGCGCCAGCAGTGAAGGTGGTTCCTACGAGCAGTACTTC
-,TRBJ2-5,TRBV7-2,-,CASSLLQEETQYF,TGTGCCAGCAGCTTACTCCAAGAGGAGACCCAGTACTTC
once,TRBJ1-6,TRBV7-9,-,CASSPRTDSPLHF,TGTGCCAGCAGCCCCCGGACGGATTCACCCCTCCACTTT
-,TRBJ1-5,TRBV6-6,-,CASRSGTIVGWQPQHF,TGTGCCAGCAGGTCCGGGACGATCGTTGGTTGGCAGCCCCAGCATTTT
once,TRBJ1-3,TRBV10-3,-,CAISEEGELNTIYF,TGTGCCATCAGTGAAGAGGGGGAGCTAAACACCATATATTTT
-,TRBJ2-7,TRBV2,-,CASSEARGGGYEQYF,TGTGCCAGCAGTGAAGCGCGAGGAGGGGGGTACGAGCAGTACTTC
-,TRBJ1-6,TRBV2,-,CASGVKYTPLHF,TGTGCCAGCGGGGTCAAATATACCCCCCTCCACTTT
-,TRBJ1-4,TRBV5-4,TRBD1,CASSLGQGSTNEKLFF,TGTGCCAGCAGCTTGGGACAGGGATCGACTAATGAAAAACTGTTTTTT
-,TRBJ1-2,TRBV2,-,CASSRTVLGGYTF,TGTGCCAGCAGCAGGACGGTCCTAGGAGGCTACACCTTC
-,TRBJ2-3,TRBV2,-,CASSQGIGTDTQYF,TGTGCCAGTTCCCAGGGAATTGGCACAGATACGCAGTATTTT
-,TRBJ2-7,TRBV18,-,CASSPPGQRYEQYF,TGTGCCAGCTCACCACCCGGACAGAGATACGAGCAGTACTTC
-,TRBJ2-5,TRBV7-5,-,CARSLRPGLADETQYF,TGTGCCAGAAGCCTAAGACCGGGACTAGCAGATGAGACCCAGTACTTC
-,TRBJ2-3,TRBV7-3,-,CASSPLKATDTQYF,TGTGCCAGCAGCCCCTTAAAAGCGACAGATACGCAGTATTTT
few,TRBJ1-3,TRBV18,-,CASSPRITEPGPLRWGNTIYF,TGTGCCAGCTCACCACGAATTACTGAGCCCGGACCACTCAGGTGGGGAAACACCATATATTTT
few,TRBJ2-1,TRBV4-1,-,CASSSRPLRELYNEQFF,TGCGCCAGCAGCTCCCGACCGTTGAGGGAATTATACAATGAGCAGTTCTTC
few,TRBJ2-2,TRBV7-9,-,CASSETWGARTGELFF,TGTGCCAGCAGCGAAACCTGGGGGGCACGAACCGGGGAGCTGTTTTTT
few,TRBJ1-2,TRBV6-6,-,CASSPLVTGGYGYTF,TGTGCCAGCAGCCCACTGGTGACAGGCGGCTATGGCTACACCTTC
-,TRBJ2-1,TRBV6-6,TRBD1,CASTRQGPYNEQFF,TGTGCCAGCACTCGACAGGGTCCCTACAATGAGCAGTTCTTC
once,TRBJ1-1,TRBV7-6,-,CASSLQGTDTEAFF,TGTGCCAGCAGCTTGCAGGGGACTGACACTGAAGCTTTCTTT
-,TRBJ1-2,TRBV20-1,-,CSALNYYGYTF,TGCAGTGCTCTAAATTACTATGGCTACACCTTC
once,TRBJ1-1,TRBV2,-,CASSALTVNTEAFF,TGTGCCAGCAGTGCCTTGACAGTGAACACTGAAGCTTTCTTT
once,TRBJ2-2,TRBV19,-,CATSLLGGAGELFF,TGTGCCACCTCCCTCCTCGGAGGGGCCGGGGAGCTGTTTTTT
once,TRBJ2-1,TRBV28,-,CASSLYSYNEQFF,TGTGCCAGCAGTTTATACTCCTACAATGAGCAGTTCTTC
-,TRBJ1-1,TRBV9,-,CASSVEGRGTEAFF,TGTGCCAGCAGCGTAGAGGGCAGGGGTACTGAAGCTTTCTTT
-,TRBJ2-3,TRBV7-2,TRBD2,CASSLRGGSGRAQDTQYF,TGTGCCAGCAGCTTACGAGGTGGAAGCGGGAGGGCACAGGATACGCAGTATTTT
-,TRBJ2-3,TRBV10-1,TRBD2,CASPKREGRSFDTQYF,TGCGCCAGCCCTAAGCGGGAGGGCCGTTCGTTCGATACGCAGTATTTT
-,TRBJ2-3,TRBV29-1,-,CSVILATDTQYF,TGCAGCGTTATATTAGCGACAGATACGCAGTATTTT
-,TRBJ2-1,TRBV5-8,TRBD2,CASSSPGLSYNEQFF,TGTGCCAGCAGCTCTCCGGGACTATCCTACAATGAGCAGTTCTTC
-,TRBJ2-5,TRBV28,-,CASSLTGEETQYF,TGTGCCAGCAGTTTAACCGGAGAAGAGACCCAGTACTTC
-,TRBJ2-2,TRBV2,-,CASSALIRGELFF,TGTGCCAGCAGTGCTCTGATACGGGGGGAGCTGTTTTTT
once,TRBJ2-4,TRBV9,TRBD1,CASSVGLSGRGNIQYF,TGTGCCAGCAGCGTAGGACTCAGTGGCAGGGGGAACATTCAGTACTTC
-,TRBJ2-1,TRBV5-4,-,CASSWAPINEQFF,TGTGCCAGCAGCTGGGCCCCGATTAATGAGCAGTTCTTC
-,TRBJ2-2,TRBV28,TRBD2,CASSLWGLAGLTGELFF,TGTGCCAGCAGTTTATGGGGACTAGCGGGCCTCACCGGGGAGCTGTTTTTT
-,TRBJ1-2,TRBV5-1,-,CASSLEAGYGYTF,TGCGCCAGCAGCTTGGAGGCAGGCTATGGCTACACCTTC
-,TRBJ2-5,TRBV10-3,-,CATGLRGETQYF,TGTGCCACCGGACTGAGAGGGGAGACCCAGTACTTC
-,TRBJ2-1,TRBV28,TRBD2,CASSSGRGTSGNSEQFF,TGTGCCAGCAGTTCGGGGCGAGGGACTAGCGGGAATAGTGAGCAGTTCTTC